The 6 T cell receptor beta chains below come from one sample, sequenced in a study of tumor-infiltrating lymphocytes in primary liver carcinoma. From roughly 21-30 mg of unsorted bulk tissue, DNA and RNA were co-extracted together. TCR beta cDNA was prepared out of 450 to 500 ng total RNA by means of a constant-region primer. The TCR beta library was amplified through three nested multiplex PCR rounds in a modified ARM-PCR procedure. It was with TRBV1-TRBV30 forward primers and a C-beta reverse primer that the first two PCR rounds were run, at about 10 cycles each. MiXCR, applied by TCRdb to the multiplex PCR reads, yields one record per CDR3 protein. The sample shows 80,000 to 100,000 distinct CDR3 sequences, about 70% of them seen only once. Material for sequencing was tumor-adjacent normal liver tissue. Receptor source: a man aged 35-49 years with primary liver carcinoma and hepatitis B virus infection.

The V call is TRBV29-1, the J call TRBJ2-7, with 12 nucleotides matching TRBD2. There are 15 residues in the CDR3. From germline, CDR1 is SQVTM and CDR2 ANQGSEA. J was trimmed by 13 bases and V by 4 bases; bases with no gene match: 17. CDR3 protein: CSVGGLAGQVRVQYF. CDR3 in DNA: TGCAGCGTTGGGGGACTAGCGGGTCAGGTTCGGGTGCAATACTTC.

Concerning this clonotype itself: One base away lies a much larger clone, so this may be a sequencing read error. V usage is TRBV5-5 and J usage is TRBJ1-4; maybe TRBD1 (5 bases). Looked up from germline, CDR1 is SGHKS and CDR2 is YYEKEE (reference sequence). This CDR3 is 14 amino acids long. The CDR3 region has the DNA TGTGCCAGCAGCTTAGACAGTCTTAATGGAAAACTGTTTTTT. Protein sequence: CASSLDSLNGKLFF.

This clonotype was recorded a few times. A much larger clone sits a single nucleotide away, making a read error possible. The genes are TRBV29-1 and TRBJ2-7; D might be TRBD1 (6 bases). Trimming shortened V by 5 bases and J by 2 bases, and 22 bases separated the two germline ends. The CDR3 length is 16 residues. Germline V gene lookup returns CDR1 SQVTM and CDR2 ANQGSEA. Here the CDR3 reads CSVSPRVGQTPYEQYF. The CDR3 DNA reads TGCAGCGTTAGTCCCCGGGTCGGACAGACCCCCTACGAGCAGTACTTC.

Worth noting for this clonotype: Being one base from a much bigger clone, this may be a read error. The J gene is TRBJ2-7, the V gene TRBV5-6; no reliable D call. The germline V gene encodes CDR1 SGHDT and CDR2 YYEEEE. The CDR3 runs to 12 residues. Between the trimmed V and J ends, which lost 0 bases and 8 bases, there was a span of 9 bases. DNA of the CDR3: TGTGCCAGCAGCTTGGAAGGGTACAAGCAGTACTTC. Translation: CASSLEGYKQYF.

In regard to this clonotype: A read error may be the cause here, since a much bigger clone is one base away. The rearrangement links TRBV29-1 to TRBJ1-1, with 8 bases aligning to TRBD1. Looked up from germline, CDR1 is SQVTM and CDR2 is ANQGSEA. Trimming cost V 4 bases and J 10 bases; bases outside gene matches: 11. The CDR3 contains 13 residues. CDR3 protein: CSVGQGLKAGAFF. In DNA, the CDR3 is TGCAGCGTTGGACAGGGGCTAAAAGCTGGAGCTTTCTTT.

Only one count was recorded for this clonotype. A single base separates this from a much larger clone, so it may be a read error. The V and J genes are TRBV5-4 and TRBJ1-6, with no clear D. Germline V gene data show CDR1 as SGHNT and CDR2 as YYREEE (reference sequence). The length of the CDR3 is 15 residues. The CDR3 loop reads CASSLGTDNNSPHHF. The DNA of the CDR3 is TGTGCCAGCAGCTTGGGGACGGATAATAATTCACCCCACCACTTT.